The 20 T cell receptor beta chains listed next were all sequenced from one sample in a study of blood T cell repertoires in COVID-19. The protocol was immunoSEQ multiplex PCR, while the TCRdb copy is restricted to in-frame clones and leaves out a portion. The table shows about 100,000 clones, with just over 85% occurring only once. The sequencing sample was made of peripheral blood. The receptors here all came from a human donor in a cohort sampled during active COVID-19.

The chain couples TRBV3-1 (or the pseudogene TRBV3-2) to TRBJ2-3, with 9 bases matching TRBD2. This CDR3 region has 16 residues. The germline V gene has CDR1 LGHDT and CDR2 YNNKEL (reference sequence). The ends lost 5 bases at V and 3 bases at J; junction bases unmatched: 9. The CDR3 coding sequence is TGTGCCAGCAGCTTAAGTAGCGGGGGTGGAACAGATACGCAGTATTTT. Amino acid sequence: CASSLSSGGGTDTQYF.

This clone was counted only a few times. This sequence joins TRBV29-1 and TRBJ1-3, with TRBD1 as a possible D gene (5 bases). This CDR3 comprises 13 residues. The germline V gene encodes CDR1 SQVTM and CDR2 ANQGSEA. Trimming stripped 4 bases from V and 4 bases from J, with 11 bases between. As DNA, the CDR3 is TGCAGCGTTGCGGGGGAGTCAGGAAACACCATATATTTT. Residues: CSVAGESGNTIYF.

Concerning this clone: Distinct nucleotide sequences in the sample also encode this CDR3. The chain combines TRBV3-1 (or the pseudogene TRBV3-2) with TRBJ2-7; no clear D gene. Trimming removed 1 base at V and 4 bases at J, with 5 bases between. The germline gives CDR1 LGHDT, CDR2 YNNKEL (reference sequence). The CDR3 contains 12 residues. CDR3 sequence: CASSQVSYEQYF. Here the CDR3 DNA reads TGTGCCAGCAGCCAAGTATCTTACGAGCAGTACTTC.

CDR3 sequence reads: CASSTSVPGGGQETQYF. DNA for the CDR3: TGTGCCAGCTCAACTTCGGTCCCTGGGGGGGGCCAAGAGACCCAGTACTTC. This chain uses TRBV18 with TRBJ2-5; 7 bases line up with TRBD2. Losses at the gene ends were 5 bases for V and 1 base for J; bases not matched to a gene: 13. CDR1 is KGHSH and CDR2 is LQKENI in the germline V gene. This CDR3 is built from 17 residues.

Comments on this clone: Germline and junction disagree at one end, which may indicate a read error. This chain uses TRBV5-6 with TRBJ2-7, with 8 bases that match TRBD2. CDR1 is SGHDT and CDR2 is YYEEEE in the germline V gene. There are 11 residues in the CDR3. The DNA of the CDR3 is TGTCCCAGCGGGAGATCGGACGAGCAGTACTTC. Translation gives CPSGRSDEQYF.

This rearrangement joins TRBV5-1 to TRBJ1-1; no clear D gene. V dropped 3 bases and J dropped 2 bases, with 14 bases sitting between them. The length of the CDR3 is 15 residues. Germline V gene lookup returns CDR1 SGHRS and CDR2 YFSETQ. Written as DNA, the CDR3 is TGCGCCAGCAGCTCGGGGTCGAGCCTAAACACTGAAGCTTTCTTT. Translation: CASSSGSSLNTEAFF.

The chain has TRBV7-8 and TRBJ1-1; perhaps TRBD1 as D (5 bases). The length of the CDR3 is 14 residues. Germline values: CDR1 SGHVS, CDR2 FQNEAQ. The V gene lost 5 bases and the J gene lost 11 bases, with 21 bases spanning the gap. The CDR3 sequence is CASSPSPWGVRAFF. The CDR3 DNA reads as TGTGCCAGCAGCCCCTCCCCGTGGGGGGTAAGGGCTTTCTTT.

This rearrangement joins TRBV5-6 to TRBJ1-2; the D gene is possibly TRBD1 (5 bases). V lost 0 bases to trimming and J lost 14 bases, with 11 bases between them. Looked up from germline, CDR1 is SGHDT and CDR2 is YYEEEE. CDR3 length: 11 residues. The CDR3 is CASSLGGVGTF. As DNA, the CDR3 is TGTGCCAGCAGCTTGGGGGGCGTGGGAACCTTC.

This rearrangement joins TRBV30 to TRBJ1-1; 7 bases agree with TRBD1. CDR3 length: 13 amino acids. Per germline, CDR1 GTSNPN and CDR2 SVGIG (reference sequence). J lost 3 bases, V lost 2 bases, and 3 bases had no gene match. Here the CDR3 reads CAWSRGLDTEAFF. The CDR3 region has the DNA TGTGCCTGGAGTAGGGGGCTGGACACTGAAGCTTTCTTT.

The rearrangement uses TRBV5-1 and TRBJ2-1, with 7 bases matching TRBD2. The CDR3 contains 15 residues. CDR1 is SGHRS and CDR2 is YFSETQ in the germline V gene. V gave up 0 bases and J gave up 8 bases; unmatched junction bases: 8. For the CDR3, the DNA is TGCGCCAGCAGCTTGGGAGGGACTACATTAGATGAGCAGTTCTTC. It translates to CASSLGGTTLDEQFF. Looking up the rest from reference TRBV5-1 and TRBJ2-1 gives the full variable domain: KAGVTQTPRYLIKTRGQQVTLSCSPISGHRSVSWYQQTPGQGLQFLFEYFSETQRNKGNFPGRFSGRQFSNSRSEMNVSTLELGDSALYLCASSLGGTTLDEQFFGPGTRLTVL.

The chain couples TRBV9 to TRBJ2-3; 7 bases line up with TRBD2. Germline CDR1 is SGDLS and CDR2 is YYNGEE. Germline trimming cut 0 bases from V and 0 bases from J; bases unmatched to any gene: 7. This CDR3 is 17 amino acids long. The DNA for the CDR3 is TGTGCCAGCAGCGTAGTTGGACTAGTGGGGAGCACAGATACGCAGTATTTT. Translating gives CASSVVGLVGSTDTQYF.

The chain has TRBV4-1 and TRBJ2-1; 10 nucleotides align to TRBD1. CDR1 is MGHRA and CDR2 is YSYEKL in the germline V gene. V gave up 3 bases and J gave up 2 bases; unmatched junction bases: 1. The CDR3 contains 15 residues. CDR3 in amino acids: CASSHGQGAYNEQFF. CDR3 coding DNA: TGCGCCAGCAGCCATGGACAGGGGGCCTACAATGAGCAGTTCTTC.

This chain connects TRBV9 to TRBJ2-1; possible D gene TRBD2, 5 bases. Germline V lookup: CDR1 SGDLS, CDR2 YYNGEE. This CDR3 has 14 residues. V shed 4 bases and J shed 9 bases, with 17 bases lying between them. CDR3 loop: CASSSEREGREQFF. In DNA, the CDR3 is TGTGCCAGCAGCTCTGAGCGAGAGGGCCGTGAGCAGTTCTTC.

V gene TRBV5-4 combines with J gene TRBJ2-1; D not resolved. Germline loops: CDR1 SGHNT, CDR2 YYREEE (reference sequence). This CDR3 has 12 residues. V was shortened by 2 bases and J by 9 bases, with 9 bases between the two germline ends. CDR3 nucleotides: TGTGCCAGCAGCTTCCGGTCGCCTGAGCAGTTCTTC. Its translation is CASSFRSPEQFF.

CDR3 in DNA: TGTGCCAGCAGCGGGACAGGGTTTGGCTACACCTTC. Encoded protein: CASSGTGFGYTF. The chain carries TRBV5-4 and TRBJ1-2; 9 nucleotides align to TRBD1. Germline V gene lookup returns CDR1 SGHNT and CDR2 YYREEE (reference sequence). After removal of 4 bases from V and 7 bases from J, the junction contained 2 bases not matched to a gene. This CDR3 contains 12 residues.

The rearrangement uses TRBV29-1 and TRBJ2-2, with a weak D call TRBD1 (6 bases). CDR1 is SQVTM and CDR2 is ANQGSEA in the germline V gene. The CDR3 has 16 residues. Trimming stripped 3 bases from V and 1 base from J, with 15 bases between. CDR3 loop: CSVEWDNYVNTGELFF. CDR3 bases: TGCAGCGTTGAGTGGGACAACTACGTGAACACCGGGGAGCTGTTTTTT.

This chain joins TRBV28 and TRBJ1-5; no clear D gene. V was clipped by 5 bases and J by 4 bases, with 21 bases between them. This CDR3 is built from 17 residues. CDR1 is MDHEN, CDR2 SYDVKM, per germline. CDR3 residues: CASSGFGEGFGNQPQHF. The DNA for the CDR3 is TGTGCCAGCAGTGGGTTTGGGGAGGGTTTTGGTAATCAGCCCCAGCATTTT.

J is TRBJ2-3 and V is TRBV2; D is uncertain. V lost 5 bases to trimming and J lost 3 bases, with 6 bases between them. This CDR3 has 12 residues. The germline V gene encodes CDR1 SNHLY and CDR2 FYNNEI. DNA for the CDR3: TGTGCCAGCAGTTTCTTAACAGATACGCAGTATTTT. Translation gives CASSFLTDTQYF.

In DNA, the CDR3 is TGTGCCAGCAGCTTAGCACAGGGGGTCTACGAGCAGTACTTC. Translation gives CASSLAQGVYEQYF. The J gene is TRBJ2-7, the V gene TRBV11-2; 8 positions match TRBD1. V was pared by 1 base and J by 3 bases, with 2 bases of the junction left unmatched. Germline loops: CDR1 SGHAT, CDR2 FQNNGV. The CDR3 consists of 14 residues.

The chain combines TRBV5-1 with TRBJ2-2, with TRBD2 matching over 9 bases. The CDR3 totals 17 residues. V shed 4 bases, J shed 3 bases, and the junction held 10 bases outside the gene matches. Per the germline V gene, CDR1 is SGHRS and CDR2 is YFSETQ. The CDR3 sequence is CASSASPGLADTGELFF. The DNA of the CDR3 is TGCGCCAGCAGCGCCTCACCGGGACTAGCCGACACCGGGGAGCTGTTTTTT.